These 8 T cell receptor beta chains were sequenced from one sample in a study of T-cell reconstitution after alpha-beta-depleted transplantation in children. Preparation of the TCRbeta library involved a method that used unique molecular identifiers. TCRdb itself ran the PCR reads through MiXCR, one entry per CDR3 protein. The sample shows more than 550,000 distinct CDR3 sequences, about 10% of them seen only once. The sequences come from PBMCs from the stem cell graft donor, collected from the stem cell graft. The receptors derive from a human donor who donated a stem cell graft to a child with acute myeloid leukemia.

This clonotype was observed a few times. The chain employs TRBV12-3 or TRBV12-4 and TRBJ1-3, with D unresolved. V was trimmed by 7 bases and J by 2 bases, leaving 9 bases between them. The CDR3 has 13 residues. CDR3 region: CASTRFAGNTIYF. The CDR3, as DNA: TGTGCCAGCACCAGATTCGCTGGAAACACCATATATTTT.

This clonotype was seen ten or more times. The chain recombines TRBV12-3 or TRBV12-4 with TRBJ1-1, with 10 bases matching TRBD1. V lost 6 bases to trimming and J lost 6 bases; unmatched junction nucleotides: 7. The CDR3 extends over 14 amino acids. The CDR3 DNA reads as TGTGCCAGCAGCCCAGGACAGGGGGTAGCTGAAGCTTTCTTT. Translated: CASSPGQGVAEAFF.

This clonotype was observed at least ten times. The chain carries TRBV29-1 and TRBJ2-1; D perhaps matches TRBD1 (6 bases). Trimming shortened V by 3 bases and J by 16 bases, and 22 bases separated the two germline ends. The CDR3 totals 13 residues. CDR1 and CDR2 (germline): SQVTM, ANQGSEA. The CDR3 DNA sequence: TGCAGCGTTGATCCCCGACAGGATCGAGGAAAATTCTTC. Translation gives CSVDPRQDRGKFF.

Many counts were recorded for this clonotype. The chain recombines TRBV3-1 with TRBJ2-3; D gene uncertain. Germline lookup yields CDR1 LGHDT and CDR2 YNNKEL (reference sequence). Deletions cut 1 base from V and 6 bases from J, with 11 bases between. This CDR3 has 14 amino acids. CDR3 sequence: CASSQGGSLDTQYF. CDR3 DNA sequence: TGTGCCAGCAGCCAAGGAGGTTCATTGGATACGCAGTATTTT.

This sequence joins TRBV20-1 and TRBJ1-2; D may be TRBD1 (5 bases). This CDR3 region has 14 residues. Trimming removed 4 bases from V and 8 bases from J, with 20 bases in between. Germline V CDR1 and CDR2: DFQATT, SNEGSKA (reference sequence). DNA for the CDR3: TGCAGTGCTAAAATCCCGGGACCGTCCCAAGGCTACACCTTC. Translated, it gives CSAKIPGPSQGYTF.

This clonotype occurred many times. The chain has TRBV9 and TRBJ2-1; TRBD2 might be the D (6 bases). This CDR3 spans 15 amino acids. From germline, CDR1 is SGDLS and CDR2 YYNGEE. The V gene lost 5 bases and the J gene lost 2 bases, with 14 bases spanning the gap. For the CDR3, the DNA is TGTGCCAGCAGTGCGGGACCCGAAGCCTACAATGAGCAGTTCTTC. This gives the protein CASSAGPEAYNEQFF.

This clonotype has just a few counts. The rearrangement joins TRBV20-1 to TRBJ2-2; a weak D match, TRBD2 (6 bases). The V end was cut by 0 bases, the J end by 4 bases, with 18 bases between. Germline V CDR1 and CDR2: DFQATT, SNEGSKA (reference sequence). The CDR3 loop spans 17 amino acids. The CDR3 DNA reads TGCAGTGCTAGAGATGGGTGGGGTGATAGCGGCACCGGGGAGCTGTTTTTT. Its translation is CSARDGWGDSGTGELFF.

This clonotype appeared a few times. V usage is TRBV9 and J usage is TRBJ1-1; possible D gene TRBD1, 5 bases. The ends were cut back, 2 bases at V and 2 bases at J, with 10 bases in the middle. Germline V lookup: CDR1 SGDLS, CDR2 YYNGEE. The CDR3 is 14 residues long. The CDR3, as DNA: TGTGCCAGCAGCGTCGCGACAGTAAACACTGAAGCTTTCTTT. Protein: CASSVATVNTEAFF.